The clone carrying this TCR beta chain ranks as medium-sized (0.01 to 0.1%) in terms of frequency. Its antigen is undetermined. The germline V gene encodes CDR1 MNHEY and CDR2 SVGAGI. There are 12 residues in the CDR3. TRB was amplified by touch-down multiplex PCR, primer pools A and B combined. TCRdb derives one entry per CDR3 protein from the multiplex PCR reads, leaving out DNA. This sample's table has around 2,500 distinct CDR3 sequences. The sample belongs to a study of T cell clusters in autoimmune cytopenias. Study-level points and caveats: TRB repertoire shifts in secondary cytopenia and chronic lymphocytic leukemia mostly reflected lymphoma, not autoimmunity. Clustering suggested that physiological T cell clusters were missing in primary autoimmune cytopenia patients.

Some 38,000 genome equivalents of blood DNA were amplified for TRB. The TCR comes from a human donor with an autoimmune cytopenia or autoimmune hepatitis (not recorded which). The rearrangement links TRBV6-5 to TRBJ2-1. The sample comprised peripheral blood. CDR3 region: CASSRPPNEQFF.